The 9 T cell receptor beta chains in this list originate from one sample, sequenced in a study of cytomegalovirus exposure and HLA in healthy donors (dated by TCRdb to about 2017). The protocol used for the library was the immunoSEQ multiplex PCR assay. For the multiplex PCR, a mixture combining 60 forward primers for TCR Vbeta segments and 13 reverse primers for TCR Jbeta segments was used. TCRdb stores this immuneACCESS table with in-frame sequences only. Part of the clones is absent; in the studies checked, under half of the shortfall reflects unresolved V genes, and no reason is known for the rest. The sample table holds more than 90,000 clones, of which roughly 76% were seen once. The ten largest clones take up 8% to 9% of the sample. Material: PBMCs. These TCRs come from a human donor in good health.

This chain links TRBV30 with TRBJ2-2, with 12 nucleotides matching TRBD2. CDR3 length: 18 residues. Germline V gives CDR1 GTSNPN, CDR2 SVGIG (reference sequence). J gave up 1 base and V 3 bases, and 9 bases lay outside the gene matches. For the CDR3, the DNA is TGTGCCTGGAGGAGAGCTAGCGGGAGGGCCCAGAACACCGGGGAGCTGTTTTTT. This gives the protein CAWRRASGRAQNTGELFF.

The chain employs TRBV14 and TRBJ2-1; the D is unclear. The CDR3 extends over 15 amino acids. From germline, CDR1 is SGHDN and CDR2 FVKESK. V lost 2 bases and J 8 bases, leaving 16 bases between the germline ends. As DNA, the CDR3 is TGTGCCAGCAGCCAACGATACGAGAGAGGCGATGAGCAGTTCTTC. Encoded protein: CASSQRYERGDEQFF. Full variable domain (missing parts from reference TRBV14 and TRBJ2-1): EAGVTQFPSHSVIEKGQTVTLRCDPISGHDNLYWYRRVMGKEIKFLLHFVKESKQDESGMPNNRFLAERTGGTYSTLKVQPAELEDSGVYFCASSQRYERGDEQFFGPGTRLTVL.

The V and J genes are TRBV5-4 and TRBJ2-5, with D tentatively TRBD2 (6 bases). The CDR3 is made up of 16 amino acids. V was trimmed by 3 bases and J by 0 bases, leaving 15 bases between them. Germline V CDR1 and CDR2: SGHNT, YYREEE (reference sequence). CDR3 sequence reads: CASSSRDSLYQETQYF. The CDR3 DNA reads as TGTGCCAGCAGCTCTCGGGACTCCTTGTACCAAGAGACCCAGTACTTC.

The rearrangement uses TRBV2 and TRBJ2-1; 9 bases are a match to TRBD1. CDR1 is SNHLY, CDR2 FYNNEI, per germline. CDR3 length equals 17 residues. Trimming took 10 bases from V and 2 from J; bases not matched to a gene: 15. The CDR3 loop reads CATASGYRGPTYNEQFF. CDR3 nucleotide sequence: TGTGCCACCGCCTCAGGGTACAGGGGGCCCACCTACAATGAGCAGTTCTTC.

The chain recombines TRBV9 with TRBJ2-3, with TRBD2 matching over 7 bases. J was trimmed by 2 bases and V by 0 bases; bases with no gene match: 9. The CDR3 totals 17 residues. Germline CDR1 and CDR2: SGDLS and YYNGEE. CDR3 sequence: CASSVGNVAGTTDTQYF. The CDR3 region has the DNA TGTGCCAGCAGCGTAGGTAACGTAGCGGGTACCACAGATACGCAGTATTTT.

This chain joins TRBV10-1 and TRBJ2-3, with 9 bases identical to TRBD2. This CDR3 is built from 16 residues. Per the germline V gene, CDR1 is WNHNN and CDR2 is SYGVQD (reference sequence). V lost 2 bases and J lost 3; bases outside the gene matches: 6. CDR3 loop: CASSEVLAGNTDTQYF. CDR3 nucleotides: TGCGCCAGCAGTGAGGTCCTAGCGGGAAATACAGATACGCAGTATTTT.

CDR3 sequence reads: CASSLTGDSYEQYF. CDR3 DNA sequence: TGTGCCAGCAGCCTGACAGGGGATTCCTACGAGCAGTACTTC. The chain carries TRBV5-6 and TRBJ2-7; 8 bases are shared with TRBD1. The V gene's germline CDR1 is SGHDT and CDR2 YYEEEE. V shed 4 bases and J 1 base; nucleotides not matched to a gene: 4. CDR3 length: 14 residues. The full variable domain, its missing parts supplied by reference TRBV5-6 and TRBJ2-7, is DAGVTQSPTHLIKTRGQQVTLRCSPKSGHDTVSWYQQALGQGPQFIFQYYEEEERQRGNFPDRFSGHQFPNYSSELNVNALLLGDSALYLCASSLTGDSYEQYFGPGTRLTVT.

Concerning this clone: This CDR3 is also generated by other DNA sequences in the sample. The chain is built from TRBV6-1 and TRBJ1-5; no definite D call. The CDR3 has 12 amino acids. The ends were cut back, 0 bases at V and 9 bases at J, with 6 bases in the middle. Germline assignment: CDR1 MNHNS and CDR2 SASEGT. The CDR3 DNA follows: TGTGCCAGCAGTGAAGCTCGGGGGCCCCAGCATTTT. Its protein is CASSEARGPQHF.

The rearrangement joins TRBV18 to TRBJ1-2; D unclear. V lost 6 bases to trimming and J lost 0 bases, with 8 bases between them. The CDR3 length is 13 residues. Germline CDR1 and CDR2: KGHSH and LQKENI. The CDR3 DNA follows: TGTGCCAGCTCGGCGACTTCTAACTATGGCTACACCTTC. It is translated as CASSATSNYGYTF.